Listed here is a single T cell receptor (beta chain). The antigen it binds to is not known. The record originates from a study of cytomegalovirus exposure and HLA in healthy donors listed by TCRdb under 2017. For context, the study as a whole: An earlier analysis of roughly 570 of the donors reported 276 Gb of sequence data and around 120 million unique TCR beta sequences obtained from around 170 million T cells. To study patterns of TCR occurrence, a later analysis re-analyzed previously published TCR beta repertoires from several hundred donors and added high-resolution HLA genotyping. The study was designed to test whether signatures of past pathogen exposure could be identified by cataloging public T cell receptors. A separate validation cohort of 100 to 150 different subjects was used in addition to the roughly 620-subject first cohort. Donor age, sex, ethnicity and CMV serostatus were collected together with the repertoire data. An earlier analysis of some 500 of the donors applied high-throughput TCR beta sequencing to assess whether each TCR beta V gene segment acted as functional or pseudogenic. A later genetic analysis took genome-wide SNP genotypes for 398 of the 666 donors and used that subset as a discovery cohort. About 5 DR-DQ haplotypes were handled as single units for association and clustering, since linkage in the cohort was strong. The number of typed donors differed by locus: about 620-630 for A, B, C, DRB1 and DQB1; some 500 for DQA1; 606 for DPA1; and roughly 490 for DPB1. Every repertoire in the discovery cohort had been generated on one and the same sequencing platform. An early release covering just under 650 HLA-typed donors comprised around 300 gigabases of sequencing data and about 90 million unique TCR sequences. Rather than using new phenotypic data, the later analysis identified candidate immune exposures from TCR beta sequences and from how often those sequences occurred across donors. The study used immunosequencing to profile the T cell repertoires of hundreds of subjects and linked those repertoires to cytomegalovirus serostatus. Of the roughly 400 genotyped donors, less than 85% were placed in the genetic ancestry cluster associated with self-reported Caucasian donors. Both class I and class II loci were covered by HLA typing, at four-digit resolution. To predict cytomegalovirus infection status, the study combined high-throughput TCR immunosequencing, statistical association of individual TCRs with disease status, and machine learning. Across under 500 genotyped donors of the cohort, an average of approximately 200,000 unique TCR beta nucleotide sequences per donor were sequenced, and roughly 17% of those sequences were non-productive. Results and caveats for the whole study, not just this receptor: Linkage disequilibrium might explain the correlated functional status among segregating V segments, but an unknown experimental factor could not be ruled out. A group of highly shared sequence variants was considered likely to be a technical artifact of the sequencing pipeline. The classifier was reported to diagnose cytomegalovirus status with high specificity and sensitivity in both the original and validation cohorts. The 87-base-pair reads could not distinguish some IMGT-functional V segments, including TRBV6-2 and TRBV6-3, so those segments were excluded. Because HLA typing was unavailable for some donors at each locus, only the typed subset was used in association tests. Specific HLA alleles were associated with over 15,000 TCR beta sequences at a false discovery rate of 0.05 in a later analysis. In a later analysis, HLA-associated TCR beta chains showed more clonal expansion and lower generation probabilities than non-associated chains that were equally common. Only TCR beta chains were sequenced in this cohort, and the absence of alpha or paired-chain data limited detectable features. Assigning TCR associations to individual alleles was difficult when HLA alleles, especially DR and DQ, strongly co-occurred. A total of 150 to 200 TCR beta chains were listed by the study as associated with cytomegalovirus. Most TCR sequences were observed very rarely across donors, whereas some public TCRs were present in many individuals. In a later genetic analysis, fewer N-insertions in productive TCRs were reported among donors in an Asian-associated ancestry cluster than the roughly 700-donor mean. A later analysis reported that several top co-occurrence clusters appeared linked to parvovirus B19, influenza, CMV and Epstein-Barr virus. A further reported finding was that TCR beta sequences accurately predicted the HLA-A and HLA-B alleles for most subjects in the first cohort. The presence/absence analyses assumed that sequencing depth was roughly uniform across donors, and that assumption may not be true. The only immune exposure information available for the cohort was CMV serostatus. In a later analysis, TCR association rates were found to vary across HLA loci, with the most associated TCRs seen for DRB1 alleles and the fewest for HLA-C alleles. Because counts were too low, roughly 17 rarely observed V segments, including chromosome 9 orphons, were left out of the earlier analysis of a few hundred of the donors. In an earlier analysis of 587 of the donors, most TCR beta V segments were observed in productive rearrangements about 87% or about 30% of the time, broadly matching IMGT annotations. The authors suggested that the approach could potentially be generalized to other disease states and immunological phenotypes. A few of the identified cytomegalovirus-associated TCR beta chains were confirmed in vitro to be specific for cytomegalovirus antigens. In a later genetic analysis, a missense DCLRE1C variant was associated with V-gene and J-gene trimming of TCR beta chains, and the association was replicated in an independent cohort. A later analysis found that most CMV-associated TCR beta chains appeared HLA-restricted, with HLA associations seemingly driven largely by CMV exposure.

The CDR3 numbers 18 residues from cysteine through phenylalanine. CDR3 DNA only is kept here, 54 bases in frame from base 1. CDR1 and CDR2 are read off the germline V gene (reference sequence) as SEHNR and FQNEAQ. Germline trimming amounts to 3 bases on V and 3 bases on J, with 9 as the count of junction bases outside the gene matches. Library method: the immunoSEQ multiplex PCR assay. A mixture of 60 forward primers for TCR Vbeta segments and 13 reverse primers for TCR Jbeta segments was used in the multiplex PCR. Amplification of the CDR3 region of rearranged TCR beta genes was performed with a multiplex PCR assay on genomic DNA. The amplified TCR beta libraries were sequenced on the Illumina HiSeq System as 87-base-pair reads. Per the authors' processing: Across the 640 or so repertoires, a later analysis counted roughly 84 million unique TCR beta chains, roughly 11 million of which were shared by at least two donors. A nearest-neighbor algorithm error-corrected the raw reads and collapsed the reads into unique sequences, merging closely related sequences to remove PCR and sequencing errors. To assign V, D and J gene segments, CDR3 sequences were aligned to IMGT reference sequences. For a sequence to be retained, a match of at least six nucleotides to both a V gene segment and a J gene segment was required. Rearrangements were called productive when the CDR3 lacked stop codons and stayed in frame with V and J; all others were non-productive. CDR3 was defined according to IMGT convention as the region running from the second conserved V-encoded cysteine to the conserved J-encoded phenylalanine. In an earlier analysis of around 540 of the donors, sequences lacking an unambiguous match to a single V gene segment were excluded. An earlier analysis of just under 600 of the donors called V segments functional above 56.7% productive rearrangements and segregating when the between-donor standard deviation exceeded 5%. A statistical classification framework was built to diagnose cytomegalovirus status from the catalog of TCR beta chain sequences. A later analysis assigned V and J genes by comparing TCR nucleotide sequences with IMGT/GENE-DB human TR gene sequences. Using the TCRdist pipeline, a later analysis assigned CDR3 sequences along with most-parsimonious VDJ recombination scenarios. In a later analysis, every TCR beta chain was defined by the combination of its CDR3 amino acid sequence and its V-gene family, and reads without a unique V-gene family were dropped. As a way to deal with suspected cross-contamination and a sequencing artifact, a later analysis dropped hundreds of nucleotide sequences that were highly shared and had low generation probability. A later analysis calculated a clonal expansion index for each public chain from normalized within-repertoire ranks of inferred template counts. In a later analysis, generation probabilities were computed with a VDJ recombination model fitted to out-of-frame rearrangements, and the resulting probabilities were checked against IGoR. Hypergeometric tests were used in a later analysis to score TCR-TCR, TCR-HLA and TCR-CMV co-occurrence, with a repertoire-size bias correction applied to the TCR pairs. False discovery rates were estimated in a later analysis by permuting HLA or CMV assignments 20 times. In a later analysis, co-occurring TCRs were grouped with DBSCAN, and TCRdist sequence similarity was added when clustering was performed within HLA-allele-positive subsets. For co-occurrence clustering, repertoires with fewer than 30,000 or more than 120,000 public chains were excluded, along with roughly five repertoires with anomalous nucleotide sharing. TCRdb stores this immuneACCESS table with in-frame sequences only. Part of the clones is absent; in the studies checked, under half of the shortfall reflects unresolved V genes, and no reason is known for the rest. For V, J and clone size, that table is used; D and trimming come from the DNA. The table for this sample records 150,000 or so clones. The leading ten clones occupy approximately 1.6% of the sample.

The cohort was made up of 650 to 700 healthy bone marrow donors. At the time of sampling, all cohort members were nominally healthy, though unrecorded immune exposures were likely present. The donor was CMV seropositive and was included in the group of 250 to 350 seropositive cohort members. Every donor gave a peripheral blood sample, and the peripheral blood mononuclear cells from that sample were used for TCR beta sequencing. The Qiagen DNeasy Blood Extraction Kit was used to extract genomic DNA from the blood cell samples. Sequenced: PBMCs. The rearranged chain carries TRBV7-9 and TRBJ2-6; TRBD1 agrees with 9 junctional bases. The sequence was collected from a woman in her forties in good health and CMV-seropositive. DNA sequence: TGTGCCAGCAGCTTGATACAGGGGGCGCTGGTTGGGGCCAACGTCCTGACTTTC. The resulting protein is CASSLIQGALVGANVLTF.